The 14 T cell receptor beta chains reported below all come from one sample, sequenced in a study of blood T cell repertoires in COVID-19. The table came from immunoSEQ multiplex PCR; TCRdb's copy has only in-frame clones and leaves some out. The sample yields 300,000 to 350,000 clones, approximately 88% seen once. Specimen: peripheral blood. The receptors originated from a young man with COVID-19, enrolled during active disease.

J is TRBJ2-1 and V is TRBV3-1 (or the pseudogene TRBV3-2), with 9 bases lining up with TRBD2. The CDR3 consists of 19 residues. The trim removed 4 bases at V and 0 bases at J, leaving 13 bases unmatched. Per germline, CDR1 LGHDT and CDR2 YNNKEL (reference sequence). The CDR3 bases are TGTGCCAGCAGCCCCCTTCCCCCTAGCGGGGAATTCTCCTACAATGAGCAGTTCTTC. Encoded protein: CASSPLPPSGEFSYNEQFF.

V is TRBV12-3 or TRBV12-4 and J is TRBJ1-4; a possible D gene is TRBD1 (5 bases). This CDR3 has 13 amino acids. The ends were cut back, 3 bases at V and 8 bases at J, with 10 bases in the middle. The DNA of the CDR3 is TGTGCCAGCAGTTTTACAGGAGTCGAAAAACTGTTTTTT. Its protein product is CASSFTGVEKLFF.

V gene TRBV6-1 combines with J gene TRBJ2-1; 7 nucleotides line up with TRBD2. The CDR3 is 15 residues long. Germline loops: CDR1 MNHNS, CDR2 SASEGT. Trimming at V came to 0 bases and at J to 5 bases, leaving 4 bases not matched to a gene. CDR3 nucleotides: TGTGCCAGCAGTGAAGCCCAGCGGGGCCACAATGAGCAGTTCTTC. Amino acids: CASSEAQRGHNEQFF.

The chain uses TRBV18 and TRBJ2-7, with D possibly being TRBD1 (6 bases). This CDR3 has 15 residues. CDR1 is KGHSH and CDR2 is LQKENI in the germline V gene. The ends were cut back, 0 bases at V and 1 base at J, with 10 bases in the middle. This chain's CDR3 is CASSPPRTDSYEQYF. DNA of the CDR3: TGTGCCAGCTCACCACCTCGGACAGATTCCTACGAGCAGTACTTC.

The CDR3 DNA follows: TGTGCCAGCAGCTTGGAGCACCAGCTTGGAAACACCATATATTTT. Its protein product is CASSLEHQLGNTIYF. The chain recombines TRBV11-2 with TRBJ1-3; no clear D gene. V was shortened by 3 bases and J by 3 bases, with 12 bases between the two germline ends. CDR1 and CDR2 (germline): SGHAT, FQNNGV. The CDR3 is 15 residues long.

The rearrangement links TRBV28 to TRBJ2-1; 7 bases are a match to TRBD1. The germline V gene has CDR1 MDHEN and CDR2 SYDVKM. The J segment lost 4 bases and the V segment lost 6 bases, leaving 9 bases of the junction unmatched. This CDR3 comprises 15 residues. CDR3 in amino acids: CASRGTTGPYNEQFF. The CDR3 nucleotides read TGTGCCAGCAGGGGGACGACAGGGCCTTACAATGAGCAGTTCTTC.

As regards this clone: A junction end diverges from the germline sequence, so it may reflect a read error. The chain employs TRBV28 and TRBJ2-3; 10 bases align to TRBD2. The CDR3 runs 12 residues. CDR1 MDHEN and CDR2 SYDVKM come from the germline V gene. CDR3 sequence reads: CSSGRGTDTQYF. In nucleotides, the CDR3 is TGTTCCAGCGGGAGGGGTACAGATACGCAGTATTTT.

The chain recombines TRBV2 with TRBJ2-7; tentatively, D is TRBD1 (6 bases). The ends were cut back, 7 bases at V and 2 bases at J, with 12 bases in the middle. Germline lookup yields CDR1 SNHLY and CDR2 FYNNEI. This CDR3 comprises 13 residues. The CDR3 loop reads CASTLQGTYEQYF. CDR3 in DNA: TGTGCCAGCACCTTACAGGGTACCTACGAGCAGTACTTC.

V usage is TRBV19 and J usage is TRBJ2-2, with TRBD1 matching over 7 bases. Germline assignment: CDR1 LNHDA and CDR2 SQIVND (reference sequence). The CDR3 is made up of 14 amino acids. Trimming removed 4 bases from V and 4 bases from J; junction bases left unmatched: 3. For the CDR3, the DNA is TGTGCCAGTAGTACGGGACAGCTCACCGGGGAGCTGTTTTTT. This gives the protein CASSTGQLTGELFF.

This clone showed up just a few times. V gene TRBV4-2 combines with J gene TRBJ2-1; D unresolved. V lost 6 bases, J lost 9 bases, and 9 bases lay in between. CDR3 length equals 11 residues. Germline CDR1 is LGHNA and CDR2 is YNFKEQ. CDR3 nucleotides: TGTGCCAGCAGAGAGAATGGTGAGCAGTTCTTC. Translated, it gives CASRENGEQFF.

The gene calls are TRBV6-5 and TRBJ2-6; D gene unclear. The CDR3 runs to 15 residues. Germline assignment: CDR1 MNHEY and CDR2 SVGAGI. V was cut by 4 bases and J by 1 base, with 8 bases left in between. Here the CDR3 DNA reads TGTGCCAGCAGTTTTACACTATCTGGGGCCAACGTCCTGACTTTC. This encodes CASSFTLSGANVLTF.

The V and J genes are TRBV5-6 and TRBJ2-5; 7 bases line up with TRBD1. With 0 bases clipped from V and 5 bases from J, the junction kept 7 bases outside the gene matches. The CDR3 totals 15 residues. Germline-derived CDR1 and CDR2 are SGHDT and YYEEEE. CDR3 DNA: TGTGCCAGCAGCTTGGTCGGTGGCAGGGGGGAGACCCAGTACTTC. This translates into CASSLVGGRGETQYF. The whole variable domain, remainder taken from reference TRBV5-6 and TRBJ2-5, is DAGVTQSPTHLIKTRGQQVTLRCSPKSGHDTVSWYQQALGQGPQFIFQYYEEEERQRGNFPDRFSGHQFPNYSSELNVNALLLGDSALYLCASSLVGGRGETQYFGPGTRLLVL.

This clone has more than one count but fewer than ten. The V and J genes are TRBV29-1 and TRBJ2-7; D gene ambiguous. The V gene's germline CDR1 is SQVTM and CDR2 ANQGSEA. Trimming left V 7 bases short and J 3 bases short, with 16 bases between. This CDR3 has 13 amino acids. The CDR3 spells CSEPLVGCYEQYF. The CDR3 DNA follows: TGCAGCGAACCGCTAGTAGGCTGCTACGAGCAGTACTTC.

This chain joins TRBV28 and TRBJ2-1, with 9 bases lining up with TRBD1. Germline CDR1 reads MDHEN; CDR2 reads SYDVKM. The trim removed 5 bases at V and 9 bases at J, leaving 11 bases unmatched. This CDR3 is built from 15 residues. The CDR3 sequence is CASSTGGAGSGEQFF. In DNA form, the CDR3 reads TGTGCCAGCAGTACAGGGGGCGCGGGTTCTGGTGAGCAGTTCTTC.